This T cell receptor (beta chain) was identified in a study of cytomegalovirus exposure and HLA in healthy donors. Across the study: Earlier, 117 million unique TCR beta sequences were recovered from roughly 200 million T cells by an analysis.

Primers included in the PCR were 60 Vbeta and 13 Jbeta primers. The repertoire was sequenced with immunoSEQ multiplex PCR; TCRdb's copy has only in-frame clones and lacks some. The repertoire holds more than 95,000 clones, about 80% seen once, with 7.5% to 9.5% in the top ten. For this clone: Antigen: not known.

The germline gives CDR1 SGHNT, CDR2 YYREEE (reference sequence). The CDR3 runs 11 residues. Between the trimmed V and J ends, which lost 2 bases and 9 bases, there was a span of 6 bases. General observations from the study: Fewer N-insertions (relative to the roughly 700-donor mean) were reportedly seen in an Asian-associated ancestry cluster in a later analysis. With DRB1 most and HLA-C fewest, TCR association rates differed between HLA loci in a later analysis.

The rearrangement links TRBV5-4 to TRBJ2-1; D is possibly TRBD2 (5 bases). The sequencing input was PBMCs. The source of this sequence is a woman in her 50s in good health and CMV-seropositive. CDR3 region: CASSFGGEQFF. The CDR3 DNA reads TGTGCCAGCAGCTTTGGAGGTGAGCAGTTCTTC.